Below, 7 T cell receptor beta chains from the same sample are listed, as sequenced in a study of shared clonotypes between healthy human individuals. This table comes from immunoSEQ multiplex PCR, and its TCRdb copy is limited to in-frame clones, with some not included. This table holds some 1.5 million clones, roughly 96% found once. The specimen sequenced was naive CD4+ T cells sorted from blood. Subset in this sample: CD45RA+ positively selected. The receptors originated from a man aged 25-45 years in good health.

This chain joins TRBV15 and TRBJ1-5; D is ambiguous. Trimming removed 0 bases at V and 9 bases at J, with 6 bases between. This CDR3 is built from 12 residues. CDR1 and CDR2 (germline): LNHNV, YYDKDF (reference sequence). CDR3 sequence: CATSRDDGPQHF. DNA for the CDR3: TGTGCCACCAGCAGAGATGATGGGCCCCAGCATTTT.

This sequence joins TRBV7-2 and TRBJ2-3; unclear D gene. V gave up 5 bases and J gave up 4 bases, with 13 bases separating them. This CDR3 region has 14 residues. Germline loops: CDR1 SGHTA, CDR2 FQGNSA. In DNA form, the CDR3 reads TGTGCCAGCAGCCTTAGCCCCAGTTCAGATACGCAGTATTTT. It yields the protein CASSLSPSSDTQYF.

The V call is TRBV5-5, the J call TRBJ2-2, with D perhaps matching TRBD1 or TRBD2 (5 bases each). This CDR3 has 15 amino acids. Germline CDR1 SGHKS, CDR2 YYEKEE (reference sequence). V was trimmed by 2 bases and J by 4 bases, leaving 12 bases between them. The CDR3 region is CASSFQGGPTGELFF. CDR3 DNA: TGTGCCAGCAGCTTCCAGGGCGGGCCCACCGGGGAGCTGTTTTTT.

This chain joins TRBV6-5 and TRBJ1-5; perhaps TRBD1 as D (5 bases). Germline CDR1 is MNHEY and CDR2 is SVGAGI. V dropped 2 bases and J dropped 7 bases, with 9 bases sitting between them. The CDR3 is made up of 13 amino acids. The CDR3 bases are TGTGCCAGCAGTTACAAGGGGCTACAGCCCCAGCATTTT. Its translation: CASSYKGLQPQHF.

The chain has TRBV11-3 and TRBJ2-5; D unclear. Trimming took off 8 bases at V and 2 bases at J, with 15 bases between the two ends. This CDR3 contains 14 residues. Germline lookup yields CDR1 SGHNT and CDR2 YENEEA. The CDR3 sequence is CASPLPGPQETQYF. For the CDR3, the DNA is TGTGCCAGCCCTCTCCCTGGGCCTCAAGAGACCCAGTACTTC.

V usage is TRBV2 and J usage is TRBJ2-5; 7 positions agree with TRBD1. CDR1 is SNHLY, CDR2 FYNNEI, per germline. V was clipped by 7 bases and J by 4 bases; unmatched bases: 9. This CDR3 region has 14 residues. The CDR3 region has the DNA TGTGCCAGCAATCCGACAGGGAATGGAGAGACCCAGTACTTC. Protein sequence: CASNPTGNGETQYF. Together with reference TRBV2 and TRBJ2-5, the CDR3 gives the full variable domain: EPEVTQTPSHQVTQMGQEVILRCVPISNHLYFYWYRQILGQKVEFLVSFYNNEISEKSEIFDDQFSVERPDGSNFTLKIRSTKLEDSAMYFCASNPTGNGETQYFGPGTRLLVL.

The sample holds one count of this clone. This chain connects TRBV7-2 to TRBJ1-5; D ambiguous. Trimming stripped 0 bases from V and 0 bases from J, with 6 bases between. The CDR3 is made up of 15 amino acids. CDR1 and CDR2 (germline): SGHTA, FQGNSA. The CDR3 DNA is TGTGCCAGCAGCTTAGCGCGCAATAGCAATCAGCCCCAGCATTTT. It specifies CASSLARNSNQPQHF.